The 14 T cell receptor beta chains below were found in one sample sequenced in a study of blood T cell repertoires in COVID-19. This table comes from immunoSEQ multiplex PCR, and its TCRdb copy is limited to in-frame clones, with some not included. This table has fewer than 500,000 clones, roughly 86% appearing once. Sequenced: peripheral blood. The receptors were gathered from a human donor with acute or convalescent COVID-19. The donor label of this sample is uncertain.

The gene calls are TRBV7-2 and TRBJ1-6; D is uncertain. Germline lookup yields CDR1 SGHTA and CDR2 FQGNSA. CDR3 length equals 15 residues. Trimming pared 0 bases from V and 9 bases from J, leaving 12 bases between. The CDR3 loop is CASSLAPNTGSPLHF. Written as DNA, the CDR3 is TGTGCCAGCAGCTTAGCCCCGAATACGGGTTCACCCCTCCACTTT.

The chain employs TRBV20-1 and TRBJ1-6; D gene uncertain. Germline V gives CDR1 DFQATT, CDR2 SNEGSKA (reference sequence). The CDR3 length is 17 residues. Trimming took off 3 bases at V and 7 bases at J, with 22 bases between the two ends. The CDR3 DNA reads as TGCAGTGCTAGTATCCCATTGGTCACCAGAGGGAATTCACCCCTCCACTTT. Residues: CSASIPLVTRGNSPLHF.

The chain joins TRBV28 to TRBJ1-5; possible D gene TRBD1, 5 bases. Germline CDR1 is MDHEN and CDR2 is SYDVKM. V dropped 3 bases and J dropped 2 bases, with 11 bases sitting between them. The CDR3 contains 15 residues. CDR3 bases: TGTGCCAGCAGTTTCGGACTACAGGGCAATCAGCCCCAGCATTTT. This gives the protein CASSFGLQGNQPQHF.

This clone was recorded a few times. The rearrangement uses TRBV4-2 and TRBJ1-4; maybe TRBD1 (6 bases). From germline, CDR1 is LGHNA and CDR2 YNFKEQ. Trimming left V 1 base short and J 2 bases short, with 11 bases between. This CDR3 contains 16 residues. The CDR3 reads CASSQAQGETNEKLFF. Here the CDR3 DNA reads TGTGCCAGCAGCCAAGCACAGGGTGAGACTAATGAAAAACTGTTTTTT.

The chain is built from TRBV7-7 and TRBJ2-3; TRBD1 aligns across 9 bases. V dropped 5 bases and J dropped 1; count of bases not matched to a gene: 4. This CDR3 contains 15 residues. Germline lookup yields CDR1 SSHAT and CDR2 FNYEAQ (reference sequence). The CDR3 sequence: CASSVGQGGTDTQYF. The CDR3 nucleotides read TGTGCCAGCAGCGTGGGACAGGGCGGCACAGATACGCAGTATTTT.

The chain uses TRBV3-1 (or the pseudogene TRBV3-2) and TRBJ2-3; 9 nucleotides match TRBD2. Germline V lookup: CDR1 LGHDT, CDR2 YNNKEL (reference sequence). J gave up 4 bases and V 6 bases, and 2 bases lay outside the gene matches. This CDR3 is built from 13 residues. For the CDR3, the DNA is TGTGCCAGCAGGCGGGAGGGTTCAGATACGCAGTATTTT. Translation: CASRREGSDTQYF.

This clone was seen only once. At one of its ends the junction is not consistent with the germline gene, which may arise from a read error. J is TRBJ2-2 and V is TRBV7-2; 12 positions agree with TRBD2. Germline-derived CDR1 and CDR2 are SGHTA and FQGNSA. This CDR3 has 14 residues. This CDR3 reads CASSLAGGPGELFF. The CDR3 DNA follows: TGTGCCAGCAGCCTAGCGGGGGGGCCCGGGGAGCTGTTTTTT.

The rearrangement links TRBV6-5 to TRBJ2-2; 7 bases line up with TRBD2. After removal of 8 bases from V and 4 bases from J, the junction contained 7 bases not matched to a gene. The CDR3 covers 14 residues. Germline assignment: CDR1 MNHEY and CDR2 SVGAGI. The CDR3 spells CASETGTTTGELFF. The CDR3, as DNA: TGTGCCAGCGAAACCGGGACTACCACCGGGGAGCTGTTTTTT.

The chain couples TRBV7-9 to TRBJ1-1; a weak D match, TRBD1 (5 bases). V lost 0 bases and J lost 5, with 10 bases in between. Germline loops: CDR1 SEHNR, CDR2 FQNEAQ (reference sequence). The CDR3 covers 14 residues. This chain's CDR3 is CASSLAGRDTEAFF. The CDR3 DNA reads TGTGCCAGCAGCTTAGCCGGCAGGGATACTGAAGCTTTCTTT.

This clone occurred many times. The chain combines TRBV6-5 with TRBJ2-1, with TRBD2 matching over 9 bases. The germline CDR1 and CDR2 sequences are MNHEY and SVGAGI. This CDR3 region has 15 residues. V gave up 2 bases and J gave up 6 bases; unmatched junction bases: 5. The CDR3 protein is CASSYRGLASNEQFF. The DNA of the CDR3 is TGTGCCAGCAGTTACCGAGGACTAGCGAGCAATGAGCAGTTCTTC.

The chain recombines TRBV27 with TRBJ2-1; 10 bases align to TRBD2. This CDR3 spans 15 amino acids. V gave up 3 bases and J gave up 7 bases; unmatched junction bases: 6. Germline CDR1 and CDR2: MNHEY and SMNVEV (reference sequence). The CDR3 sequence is CASSFNLAGVNEQFF. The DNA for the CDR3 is TGTGCCAGCAGTTTTAACCTAGCGGGGGTTAATGAGCAGTTCTTC.

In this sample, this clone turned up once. The CDR3 loop is CASSQDRTYNEQFF. CDR3 DNA sequence: TGTGCCAGCAGCCAAGACAGGACCTACAATGAGCAGTTCTTC. The chain recombines TRBV3-1 (or the pseudogene TRBV3-2) with TRBJ2-1; the D is unclear. This CDR3 region has 14 residues. The V and J ends lost 0 bases and 2 bases respectively, with 5 bases between them. In germline, CDR1 is LGHDT, CDR2 YNNKEL (reference sequence).

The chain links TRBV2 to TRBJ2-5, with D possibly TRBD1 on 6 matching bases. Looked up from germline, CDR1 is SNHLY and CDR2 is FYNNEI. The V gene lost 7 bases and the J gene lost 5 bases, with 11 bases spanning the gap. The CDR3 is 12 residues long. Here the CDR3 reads CASKSQGETQYF. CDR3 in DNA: TGTGCCAGCAAGTCACAGGGCGAGACCCAGTACTTC.

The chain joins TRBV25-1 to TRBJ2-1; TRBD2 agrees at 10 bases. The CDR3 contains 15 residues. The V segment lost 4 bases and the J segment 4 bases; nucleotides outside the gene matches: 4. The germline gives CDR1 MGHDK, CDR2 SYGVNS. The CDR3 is CASSVLAGMYNEQFF. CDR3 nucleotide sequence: TGTGCCAGCAGTGTACTAGCGGGGATGTACAATGAGCAGTTCTTC. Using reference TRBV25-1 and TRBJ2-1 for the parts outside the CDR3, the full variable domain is EADIYQTPRYLVIGTGKKITLECSQTMGHDKMYWYQQDPGMELHLIHYSYGVNSTEKGDLSSESTVSRIRTEHFPLTLESARPSHTSQYLCASSVLAGMYNEQFFGPGTRLTVL.